A selection of T cell receptor beta chains follows, all from one sample in a study of response to subunit inactivated influenza vaccine. TCRdb redid the calling of the RT-PCR reads with MiXCR, one entry per CDR3 protein. The top ten clones hold around 7.6% of a sample with about 650,000 distinct CDR3 sequences, about 14% of them seen once. Sample: PBMCs from blood, taken around two weeks before vaccination. The receptor set was obtained from a man aged 45-60 years who received an inactivated influenza vaccine. The CDR3 runs from the conserved cysteine through the conserved F or W. A D gene is named only where the DNA matches it firmly. Some rows mark clone size as missing; the rest say once, few, many or name a class of expanded clone.

TRBJ2-7 | many | TRBV24-1 | . | CATSDSPTGILSYEQYF | TGTGCCACCAGTGATTCCCCGACGGGCATACTCTCCTACGAGCAGTACTTC
TRBJ2-1 | . | TRBV2 | . | CASTCNRVDGHEQFF | TGTGCCAGCACCTGTAACAGGGTTGATGGGCATGAGCAGTTCTTC
TRBJ1-3 | few | TRBV28 | . | CASTATGFPGNTIYF | TGTGCCAGCACTGCGACGGGCTTCCCTGGAAACACCATATATTTT
TRBJ2-1 | many | TRBV29-1 | . | CSVDGQGSNEQFF | TGCAGCGTTGACGGCCAGGGTAGTAATGAGCAGTTCTTC
TRBJ2-1 | . | TRBV12-3/TRBV12-4 | TRBD2 | CASRPSGGGEQFF | TGTGCCAGCAGACCCTCGGGGGGTGGTGAGCAGTTCTTC
TRBJ2-1 | few | TRBV9 | . | CASSVDPYNEQFF | TGTGCCAGCAGCGTAGACCCTTACAATGAGCAGTTCTTC
TRBJ1-2 | . | TRBV28 | . | CASRAGTHYGYTF | TGTGCCAGCAGAGCCGGGACGCACTATGGCTACACCTTC
TRBJ1-1 | few | TRBV5-5 | . | CASSWARGRTEAFF | TGTGCCAGCAGCTGGGCCAGGGGTAGGACTGAAGCTTTCTTT
TRBJ2-2 | . | TRBV5-6 | . | CASSLAPERYTGELFF | TGTGCCAGCAGCTTGGCCCCAGAGCGGTACACCGGGGAGCTGTTTTTT
TRBJ2-2 | few | TRBV6-2/TRBV6-3 | . | CASSYYENTGELFF | TGTGCCAGCAGTTACTACGAAAACACCGGGGAGCTGTTTTTT
TRBJ2-5 | . | TRBV2 | . | CASRGIRVGETQYF | TGTGCCAGCAGGGGTATCAGGGTGGGGGAGACCCAGTACTTC
TRBJ2-7 | . | TRBV4-2 | . | CASSQDLRGNYEQYF | TGTGCCAGCAGCCAAGATTTGAGGGGTAACTACGAGCAGTACTTC
TRBJ2-5 | . | TRBV20-1 | TRBD2 | CSAFSGGVQETQYF | TGCAGTGCTTTTAGCGGGGGTGTTCAAGAGACCCAGTACTTC
TRBJ2-7 | many | TRBV10-3 | . | CATESDGSYEQYF | TGTGCCACTGAATCGGACGGGTCCTACGAGCAGTACTTC
TRBJ1-6 | . | TRBV7-2 | . | CASSPRDYNSPLHF | TGTGCCAGCAGCCCCAGGGATTATAATTCACCCCTCCACTTT
TRBJ2-7 | . | TRBV28 | . | CASSLSPSVAYEQYF | TGTGCCAGCAGTTTATCCCCTAGCGTCGCCTACGAGCAGTACTTC
TRBJ2-7 | few | TRBV28 | . | CASSLRPGYEQYF | TGTGCCAGCAGTTTAAGGCCAGGATACGAGCAGTACTTC
TRBJ1-4 | few | TRBV4-2 | TRBD1 | CASSQGDREVLLFF | TGTGCCAGCAGCCAAGGGGACAGGGAGGTTTTACTGTTTTTT
TRBJ1-1 | . | TRBV15 | . | CATSKTRQRTEAFF | TGTGCCACCAGTAAGACGAGGCAAAGGACTGAAGCTTTCTTT
TRBJ2-3 | many | TRBV7-7 | . | CASSLGHNTDTQYF | TGTGCTAGCAGCTTAGGACATAACACAGATACGCAGTATTTT
TRBJ2-5 | . | TRBV6-2/TRBV6-3 | . | CASERGYQETQYF | TGTGCCAGCGAAAGGGGGTACCAAGAGACCCAGTACTTC
TRBJ2-1 | few | TRBV6-5 | . | CASSYTQDLPHHNEQFF | TGTGCCAGCAGTTACACCCAGGACCTACCCCACCACAATGAGCAGTTCTTC
TRBJ1-2 | few | TRBV2 | . | CASSVDRALSYGYTF | TGTGCCAGCAGTGTCGATCGGGCCTTATCCTATGGCTACACCTTC
TRBJ1-1 | . | TRBV5-6 | . | CASSWVRGEAFF | TGTGCCAGCAGCTGGGTGAGGGGTGAAGCTTTCTTT
TRBJ2-1 | . | TRBV20-1 | TRBD1 | CSATLGTAYNEQFF | TGCAGTGCTACACTCGGGACAGCTTACAATGAGCAGTTCTTC
TRBJ2-7 | many | TRBV28 | . | CASSFRVHEQYF | TGTGCCAGCAGTTTCAGGGTCCACGAGCAGTACTTC
TRBJ2-5 | . | TRBV24-1 | . | CATSDRGARETQYF | TGTGCCACCAGTGACCGGGGGGCTCGGGAGACCCAGTACTTC
TRBJ2-2 | . | TRBV11-1 | . | CASSLVSLIFANTGELFF | TGTGCCAGCAGCTTAGTGAGTTTAATCTTCGCGAACACCGGGGAGCTGTTTTTT
TRBJ1-2 | few | TRBV15 | . | CATSRESRGLNYGYTF | TGTGCCACCAGCAGAGAGTCACGGGGCCTTAACTATGGCTACACCTTC
TRBJ2-7 | . | TRBV28 | TRBD1 | CASSLWSGGSYEQYF | TGTGCCAGCAGTTTATGGTCAGGGGGCTCCTACGAGCAGTACTTC
TRBJ2-3 | . | TRBV15 | TRBD2 | CATSREPSGSLDTQYF | TGTGCCACCAGCAGAGAGCCTAGCGGGAGTCTTGATACGCAGTATTTT
TRBJ2-6 | . | TRBV13 | TRBD1 | CASRTGTGGSGANVLTF | TGTGCCAGCAGGACCGGGACAGGGGGCTCTGGGGCCAACGTCCTGACTTTC
TRBJ1-2 | many | TRBV6-1 | . | CASSEALRPTFGGGYTF | TGTGCCAGCAGTGAAGCGCTTAGACCCACCTTTGGGGGCGGCTACACCTTC
TRBJ2-7 | . | TRBV10-3 | . | CAISERLGYEQYF | TGTGCCATCAGTGAGCGGCTCGGCTACGAGCAGTACTTC
TRBJ1-1 | few | TRBV12-3/TRBV12-4 | . | CASSFMTTEAFF | TGTGCCAGCAGTTTTATGACAACAGAAGCTTTCTTT
TRBJ1-1 | few | TRBV12-3/TRBV12-4 | . | CASRQRENTEAFF | TGTGCCAGCAGACAAAGAGAGAACACTGAAGCTTTCTTT
TRBJ2-3 | many | TRBV5-1 | TRBD1 | CASYSRDRADTQYF | TGCGCCAGCTACTCCCGGGACAGAGCAGATACGCAGTATTTT
TRBJ2-7 | few | TRBV12-3/TRBV12-4 | TRBD1 | CASSLGGGLGDEQYF | TGTGCCAGCAGTTTAGGAGGGGGCCTCGGGGACGAGCAGTACTTC
TRBJ2-7 | few | TRBV12-3/TRBV12-4 | . | CASSFSNEQYF | TGTGCCAGCAGTTTTAGCAACGAGCAGTACTTC
TRBJ2-1 | few | TRBV5-6 | TRBD2 | CASSLVGLADNEQFF | TGTGCCAGCAGCTTGGTTGGACTAGCGGACAATGAGCAGTTCTTC
TRBJ2-3 | few | TRBV12-3/TRBV12-4 | . | CASSLWTTSTDTQYF | TGTGCCAGCAGTCTTTGGACAACTAGCACAGATACGCAGTATTTT
TRBJ2-7 | many | TRBV20-1 | TRBD2 | CSAKRPGLGAREQYF | TGCAGTGCCAAGCGACCGGGACTAGGGGCTAGGGAGCAGTACTTC
TRBJ1-4 | few | TRBV5-1 | . | CASRPTGLNNEKLFF | TGCGCCAGCAGACCCACGGGACTGAATAATGAAAAACTGTTTTTT
TRBJ2-1 | . | TRBV7-7 | . | CASSPRRSGEQFF | TGTGCCAGCAGCCCTCGCAGAAGCGGTGAGCAGTTCTTC
TRBJ2-5 | once | TRBV3-1 | TRBD2 | CASSQGGTSERRRTQYF | TGTGCCAGCAGCCAAGGAGGGACTAGTGAAAGGAGAAGGACCCAGTACTTC
TRBJ2-3 | few | TRBV21-1 | . | CASLGRMAQYF | TGTGCCAGTCTTGGGCGGATGGCGCAGTATTTT
TRBJ1-5 | . | TRBV19 | . | CASSVGQRYSNQPQHF | TGTGCCAGTAGTGTAGGACAGAGATATAGCAATCAGCCCCAGCATTTT
TRBJ2-1 | many | TRBV7-2 | . | CASSPGREYNEQFF | TGTGCCAGCAGCCCAGGAAGGGAATACAATGAGCAGTTCTTC
TRBJ2-1 | few | TRBV6-1 | TRBD2 | CASKPGLAGDAGEQFF | TGTGCCAGCAAACCGGGACTAGCGGGAGATGCCGGTGAGCAGTTCTTC
TRBJ2-1 | . | TRBV20-1 | TRBD2 | CSARLAGSGNEQFF | TGCAGTGCGAGACTAGCGGGCAGCGGGAATGAGCAGTTCTTC